Each of the 12 T cell receptor beta chains below was sequenced from the same sample in a study of blood T cell repertoires in COVID-19. Here immunoSEQ multiplex PCR was the method, and the copy in TCRdb shows in-frame clones only, minus some. The table lists some 250,000 clones, approximately 90% of them singletons, with 2.3% in the top ten. The sample taken for sequencing was PBMCs or T cells enriched from blood (not recorded which). The source is a middle-aged woman with acute COVID-19.

This chain links TRBV7-9 with TRBJ1-1; possibly TRBD1 for D (6 bases). Trimming removed 2 bases at V and 6 bases at J, with 10 bases between. The germline V gene has CDR1 SEHNR and CDR2 FQNEAQ (reference sequence). The CDR3 length is 13 residues. The CDR3 reads CASSLRGGAEAFF. The CDR3 region has the DNA TGTGCCAGCAGCTTAAGGGGGGGTGCTGAAGCTTTCTTT.

This clone came up a few times. The rearrangement joins TRBV7-2 to TRBJ2-2, with TRBD1 matching over 9 bases. The V gene's germline CDR1 is SGHTA and CDR2 FQGNSA. With 5 bases clipped from V and 1 base from J, the junction kept 2 bases outside the gene matches. The CDR3 sequence is 15 residues long. The chain's CDR3 is CASSRDRVNTGELFF. CDR3 coding DNA: TGTGCCAGCAGCAGGGACAGGGTGAACACCGGGGAGCTGTTTTTT.

This clone came up a few times. The J gene is TRBJ1-6, the V gene TRBV4-3; 7 bases are a match to TRBD1. Germline CDR1 LGHNA, CDR2 YSLEER. After removal of 1 base from V and 13 bases from J, the junction contained 7 bases not matched to a gene. The CDR3 extends over 14 amino acids. For the CDR3, the DNA is TGCGCCAGCAGCCAAGGGACAGGTTTCGACCCCCTCCACTTT. Amino acids: CASSQGTGFDPLHF.

CDR3 in amino acids: CASRQGVSYGYTF. The CDR3 DNA reads TGTGCCAGCCGGCAGGGGGTTTCTTATGGCTACACCTTC. V is TRBV19 and J is TRBJ1-2, with 7 bases fitting TRBD1. CDR1 is LNHDA, CDR2 SQIVND, per germline (reference sequence). The ends lost 9 bases at V and 5 bases at J; junction bases unmatched: 9. The CDR3 covers 13 residues.

The chain employs TRBV9 and TRBJ2-5; D perhaps matches TRBD2 (6 bases). Germline V gene sequence: CDR1 SGDLS, CDR2 YYNGEE. Trimming took off 0 bases at V and 4 bases at J, with 13 bases between the two ends. There are 15 residues in the CDR3. CDR3 sequence: CASSVDPGRLETQYF. CDR3 DNA sequence: TGTGCCAGCAGCGTAGACCCAGGGAGGTTAGAGACCCAGTACTTC.

The V and J genes are TRBV9 and TRBJ1-4; 7 positions agree with TRBD1. Germline values: CDR1 SGDLS, CDR2 YYNGEE. The CDR3 is 15 residues long. The V segment lost 2 bases and the J segment 7 bases; nucleotides outside the gene matches: 8. CDR3 sequence: CASSVTGNRGEKLFF. The CDR3, as DNA: TGTGCCAGCAGCGTTACAGGCAACAGGGGTGAAAAACTGTTTTTT.

This chain connects TRBV30 to TRBJ1-3; D unresolved. The CDR3 runs 15 residues. V gave up 1 base and J gave up 4 bases, with 14 bases separating them. Germline values: CDR1 GTSNPN, CDR2 SVGIG (reference sequence). CDR3 sequence (DNA): TGTGCCTGGAGTGGAGGGCTACTGGGGGGAAACACCATATATTTT. Encoded protein: CAWSGGLLGGNTIYF.

The CDR3 DNA is TGTGCCAGCAGCCCGACCGGGACAGTTAACTATGGCTACACCTTC. Amino acid sequence: CASSPTGTVNYGYTF. The V and J genes are TRBV14 and TRBJ1-2, with 7 bases identical to TRBD1. CDR1 is SGHDN and CDR2 is FVKESK in the germline V gene. Trimming cost V 4 bases and J 1 base; bases outside gene matches: 6. This CDR3 is 15 amino acids long. Looking up the rest from reference TRBV14 and TRBJ1-2 gives the full variable domain: EAGVTQFPSHSVIEKGQTVTLRCDPISGHDNLYWYRRVMGKEIKFLLHFVKESKQDESGMPNNRFLAERTGGTYSTLKVQPAELEDSGVYFCASSPTGTVNYGYTFGSGTRLTVV.

The chain joins TRBV6-1 to TRBJ1-1, with TRBD1 matching over 8 bases. This CDR3 is built from 15 residues. Germline trimming cut 3 bases from V and 1 base from J; bases unmatched to any gene: 4. CDR1 and CDR2 from the germline V gene are MNHNS and SASEGT. The CDR3 loop is CASSDRGLSNTEAFF. The CDR3 bases are TGTGCCAGCAGTGACAGGGGGCTTTCGAACACTGAAGCTTTCTTT.

The rearrangement uses TRBV3-1 (or the pseudogene TRBV3-2) and TRBJ2-2; 9 bases map to TRBD1. V was clipped by 1 base and J by 9 bases; unmatched bases: 21. In germline, CDR1 is LGHDT, CDR2 YNNKEL (reference sequence). The CDR3 has 20 amino acids. CDR3 amino acids: CASSQVRWDRALSKVRELFF. Written as DNA, the CDR3 is TGTGCCAGCAGCCAAGTAAGGTGGGACAGGGCTTTATCGAAAGTCAGGGAGCTGTTTTTT.

The chain employs TRBV6-5 and TRBJ1-6; D is uncertain. CDR3 length equals 13 residues. Trimming took 2 bases from V and 5 from J, leaving 4 bases between them. Germline V gives CDR1 MNHEY, CDR2 SVGAGI. The CDR3 DNA reads as TGTGCCAGCAGTTACGAGCATAATTCACCCCTCCACTTT. It is translated as CASSYEHNSPLHF.

V is TRBV25-1 and J is TRBJ2-7; TRBD1 matches 7 bases. Losses at the gene ends were 7 bases for V and 2 bases for J; bases not matched to a gene: 2. Looked up from germline, CDR1 is MGHDK and CDR2 is SYGVNS. The CDR3 has 12 amino acids. The CDR3 is CASMQGAYEQYF. CDR3 DNA: TGTGCCAGCATGCAGGGGGCCTACGAGCAGTACTTC.